This T cell receptor (beta chain) was obtained from a study of OX40 agonist ivuxolimab in advanced cancers. On the study more broadly: Dose-escalation patients had hepatocellular carcinoma, melanoma, renal cell or head and neck cancer.

This CDR3 is built from 15 residues. V was shortened by 0 bases and J by 8 bases, with 13 bases between the two germline ends. Germline V CDR1 and CDR2: MNHEY, SVGAGI. The table came from immunoSEQ multiplex PCR; TCRdb's copy has only in-frame clones and leaves some out. The repertoire has some 80,000 clones, around nine tenths of them found once; the top ten carry approximately 4.8%. Sequences were derived from CD4+ or CD8+ T cells sorted from blood, sampled in a trial of the OX40 agonist ivuxolimab. This sequence joins TRBV6-5 and TRBJ1-4; D may be TRBD1 (6 bases). The clonotype originates from an adult with an advanced solid tumor such as melanoma, head and neck, liver or kidney cancer. CDR3 nucleotides: TGTGCCAGCAGTTACTCGGCGGGGGCCGGGGAAAAACTGTTTTTT. Protein product: CASSYSAGAGEKLFF.